This T cell receptor beta chain was observed in a study of T cell changes during pregnancy in multiple sclerosis. TCRdb's copy holds only in-frame clones and misses some; the assay was immunoSEQ multiplex PCR. This repertoire shows 100,000 or so clones, just over 90% found once; its top ten account for more than 0.95%. Source: peripheral blood, taken in the second trimester of pregnancy. The receptor's source is a female donor with multiple sclerosis, enrolled in a pregnancy study.

In DNA form, the CDR3 reads TGTGCCAGCAGCGAATCTCCAGGAATGGGCACAGATACGCAGTATTTT. As protein: CASSESPGMGTDTQYF. The rearrangement uses TRBV9 and TRBJ2-3, with unresolved D. The CDR3 runs to 16 residues. Germline loops: CDR1 SGDLS, CDR2 YYNGEE. The ends were cut back, 3 bases at V and 1 base at J, with 15 bases in the middle. The variable domain in full, completed from reference TRBV9 and TRBJ2-3, reads DSGVTQTPKHLITATGQRVTLRCSPRSGDLSVYWYQQSLDQGLQFLIQYYNGEERAKGNILERFSAQQFPDLHSELNLSSLELGDSALYFCASSESPGMGTDTQYFGPGTRLTVL.